What follows is one TCR beta chain and its context. The conserved phenylalanine or tryptophan is not found at the CDR3 terminus, so this likely reflects a read error. The DNA is left out, because the CDR3 cannot be placed on it with certainty; the CDR3 is given as TCRdb lists it. The data were taken from a study of shared clonotypes between healthy human individuals. The germline CDR1 and CDR2 sequences are SGHAT and FQNNGV. The CDR3 length equals 11 residues, ends included. Repertoires were generated with immunoSEQ multiplex PCR, while TCRdb's copy carries only in-frame clones and drops some. The data contain some 500,000 clones, approximately 80% of them singletons.

The sequencing sample was made of PBMCs. The TCR sequence derives from a woman in her 40s in good health. Some clones in this sample may be carry-over from other donors' samples. The V call is TRBV11-2, the J call TRBJ2-7; TRBD1, as called in the table, went unchecked against the DNA. The CDR3 protein is CASSNRDSVYY.